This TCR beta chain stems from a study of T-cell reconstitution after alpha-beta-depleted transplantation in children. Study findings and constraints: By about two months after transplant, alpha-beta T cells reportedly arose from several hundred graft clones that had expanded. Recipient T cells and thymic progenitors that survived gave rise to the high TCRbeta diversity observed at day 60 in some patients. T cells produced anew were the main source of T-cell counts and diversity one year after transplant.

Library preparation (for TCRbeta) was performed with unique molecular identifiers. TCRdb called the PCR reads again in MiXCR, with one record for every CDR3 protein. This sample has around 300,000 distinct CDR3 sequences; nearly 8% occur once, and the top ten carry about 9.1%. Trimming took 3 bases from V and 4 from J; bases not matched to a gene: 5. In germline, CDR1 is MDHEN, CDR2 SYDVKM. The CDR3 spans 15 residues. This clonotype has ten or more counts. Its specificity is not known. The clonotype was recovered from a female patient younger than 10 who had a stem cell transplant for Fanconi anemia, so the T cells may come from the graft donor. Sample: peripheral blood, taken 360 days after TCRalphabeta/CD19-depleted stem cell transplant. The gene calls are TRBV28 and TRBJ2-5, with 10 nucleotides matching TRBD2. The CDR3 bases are TGTGCCAGCAGTTTTGGAACTAGCGGGGCAGAGACCCAGTACTTC. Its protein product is CASSFGTSGAETQYF.